This note documents a single T cell receptor beta chain sequence. This clonotype was counted many times. Its antigen remains unidentified. No much larger clone is present one base from it, and per-base qualities are unavailable. Unsorted PBMC libraries were generated from 2 million PBMCs stored in RNAlater at -80 °C until RNA extraction. Multiple sclerosis patients were enrolled in a US clinical protocol evaluating disease progression by magnetic resonance imaging. Peripheral blood was subjected to Ficoll-Hypaque density gradient centrifugation to isolate PBMCs, which were then cryopreserved in liquid nitrogen. The sample originates from a study of neurological immune-mediated disorders (dated by TCRdb to about 2019). Study-wide context: Among the approximately 35 multiple sclerosis patients, relapsing-remitting MS accounted for 31 and secondary progressive MS accounted for 3. The roughly 100 TCR-beta libraries covered PBMC samples along with longitudinal samples, technical triplicates, and paired sorted CD4+ and CD8+ T-cell subsets. Peripheral blood TCR-beta repertoires from patients with HTLV-I-associated myelopathy (HAM/TSP), patients with multiple sclerosis, and healthy controls were compared in the study using UMI-based sequencing. The cohort included about 70 subjects: some 15 with HAM/TSP, some 35 with multiple sclerosis, and approximately 20 healthy controls.

Taken from the germline V gene, the CDR1 and CDR2 loops are SQVTM and ANQGSEA. The CDR3 numbers 13 residues from cysteine through phenylalanine. CDR3 DNA is the only sequence kept; it has 39 bases, read in frame from the first base. V is pruned by 2 bases and J by 9 bases, leaving 8 bases of the junction without a gene match. cDNA synthesis used template-switch 5'RACE with a primer carrying a 10-nucleotide random unique molecular identifier tagging each TCR transcript. Every sequencing run covered 15-18 subjects and yielded more than 160 million TCR-beta sequences. The RNeasy kit was used for extraction of total RNA. The KAPA Real-time Library Amplification kit was used to amplify TCR-beta VDJ regions with primers targeting the TCR constant region and the 5'RACE anchor. A first PCR added sample indexes and Illumina adaptors, and a second PCR then raised library yield. After purification with Ampure beads, the TCR product of roughly 650 bp was size-selected on a 2% E-gel SizeSelection system. Before pooling, libraries had their quality checked on a Bioanalyzer, their concentration measured with Qubit, and their quantity determined with the Kapa Library Quantification kit. Libraries were sequenced paired-end 2 x 150 bp on an Illumina HiSeq 2500. To increase sequence diversity, about 25-31% phiX was spiked into each library pool. The paper's processing steps were these. Quality-filtered reads were processed with the UMI-based MiGEC pipeline, and over 75% of raw TCR sequences were removed by the MiGEC pipeline during error correction. VDJ genes were aligned to IMGT germline references, and clonotypes were defined by unique CDR3 amino acid sequence plus V-J genes. Clonal expansion, Shannon diversity, and CDR3 relatedness (CalcPairwiseDistances, ClusterSamples) were evaluated with VDJtools, and phylogenetic trees were built with CLCbio workbench. Expanded clones were defined as having at least 8 unique UMIs, based on coefficient-of-variation modelling across technical triplicates. The public sequencing data were trimmed at Q25 with fastp and processed into clonotypes with MiXCR by TCRdb, which kept only in-frame beta chains. For every CDR3 protein sequence, its rows merge into one entry that carries the most common genes and DNA. The V and J calls and clone size are TCRdb's, not the authors'. This sample has approximately 74,000 distinct CDR3 sequences in its table, and roughly 5% of those were observed once. Approximately 7% of the sample comes from the top ten.

What the study reported, not specific to this receptor: Across subjects, expanded clones never shared an identical CDR3 amino acid sequence, which suggests that the TCR-beta repertoires in every group were private. TCR clonal expansion was greatest in HAM/TSP patients and smallest in MS patients, who ranked below even healthy controls. The MS cluster showed no association with clinical or MRI features, and the authors stated that larger cohorts are needed. Repertoires from 18 of 34 MS patients were grouped by phylogenetic analysis into a cluster of related CDR3 sequences, suggesting a possible repertoire-level signature.

The sample consisted of PBMCs. The chain was built from TRBV29-1 and TRBJ1-1; 8 bases in the junction line up with TRBD1. This TCR was sampled from a man aged 18 to 35 with multiple sclerosis. The DNA sequence is as follows: TGCAGCGTTGAATCCAGGGGGCAAGTCCAAGCTTTCTTT. Its protein is CSVESRGQVQAFF.